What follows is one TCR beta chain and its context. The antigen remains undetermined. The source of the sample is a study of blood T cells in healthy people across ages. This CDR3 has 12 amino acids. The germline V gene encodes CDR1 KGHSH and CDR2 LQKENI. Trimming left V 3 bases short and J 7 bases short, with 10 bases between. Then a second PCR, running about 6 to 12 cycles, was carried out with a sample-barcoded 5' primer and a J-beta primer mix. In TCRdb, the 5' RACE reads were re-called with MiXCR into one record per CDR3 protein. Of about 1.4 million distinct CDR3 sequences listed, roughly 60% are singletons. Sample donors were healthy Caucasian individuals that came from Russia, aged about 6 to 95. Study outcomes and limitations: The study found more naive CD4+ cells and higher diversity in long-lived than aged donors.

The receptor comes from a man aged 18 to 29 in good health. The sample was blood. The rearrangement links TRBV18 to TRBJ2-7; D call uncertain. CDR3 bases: TGTGCCAGCTCACCCAACGATATTGAGCAGTACTTC. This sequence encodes CASSPNDIEQYF. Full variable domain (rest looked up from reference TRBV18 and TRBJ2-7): NAGVMQNPRHLVRRRGQEARLRCSPMKGHSHVYWYRQLPEEGLKFMVYLQKENIIDESGMPKERFSAEFPKEGPSILRIQQVVRGDSAAYFCASSPNDIEQYFGPGTRLTVT.